These 21 T cell receptor beta chains were all obtained from the same sample, sequenced in a study of cytomegalovirus exposure and HLA in healthy donors (dated by TCRdb to 2017 to 2019). Library preparation used the immunoSEQ multiplex PCR assay. The source is immuneACCESS, and TCRdb retained only in-frame sequences with V and J called. Part of the clones is not carried over; for the studies checked, unresolved V genes explain less than half of this, and the remainder is unexplained. The sample has about 150,000 clones on record, 87% of them singletons. The biggest ten clones account for 4.5% of the sample. The sample comprised PBMCs. The source is a man younger than 35 in good health and CMV-seropositive.

V gene TRBV30 combines with J gene TRBJ2-5, with D perhaps TRBD1 (6 bases). Per germline, CDR1 GTSNPN and CDR2 SVGIG (reference sequence). This CDR3 region has 13 residues. Between the trimmed V and J ends, which lost 1 base and 10 bases, there was a span of 16 bases. DNA of the CDR3: TGTGCCTGGAGTGGGGGGCCTACGGGGTTCCAGTACTTC. Residues: CAWSGGPTGFQYF.

The chain has TRBV15 and TRBJ2-7; 7 bases are a match to TRBD1. CDR1 and CDR2 (germline): LNHNV, YYDKDF (reference sequence). V shed 3 bases, J shed 5 bases, and the junction held 10 bases outside the gene matches. This CDR3 has 15 residues. The CDR3 nucleotides read TGTGCCACCAGCAGTGACCCGGACAGGATCCACGAGCAGTACTTC. It is translated as CATSSDPDRIHEQYF.

The chain couples TRBV30 to TRBJ2-3, with D tentatively TRBD2 (7 bases). CDR1 and CDR2 (germline): GTSNPN, SVGIG (reference sequence). V was pared by 6 bases and J by 6 bases, with 19 bases between. The CDR3 consists of 14 residues. In DNA form, the CDR3 reads TGTGCCTGTACGGGGGGCCACTTGGGGGATACGCAGTATTTT. As protein: CACTGGHLGDTQYF.

The chain couples TRBV11-2 to TRBJ2-3; TRBD2 is a possible D gene (6 bases). V lost 4 bases to trimming and J lost 6 bases, with 20 bases between them. This CDR3 has 16 amino acids. Germline V gives CDR1 SGHAT, CDR2 FQNNGV. CDR3 residues: CASSYRKGGGGDTQYF. In nucleotides, the CDR3 is TGTGCCAGCAGCTATCGAAAAGGAGGTGGGGGGGATACGCAGTATTTT. Filled out from reference TRBV11-2 and TRBJ2-3, the complete variable domain reads EAGVAQSPRYKIIEKRQSVAFWCNPISGHATLYWYQQILGQGPKLLIQFQNNGVVDDSQLPKDRFSAERLKGVDSTLKIQPAKLEDSAVYLCASSYRKGGGGDTQYFGPGTRLTVL.

V usage is TRBV28 and J usage is TRBJ1-4, with unresolved D. There are 14 residues in the CDR3. V lost 6 bases, J lost 3 bases, and 11 bases lay in between. Germline assignment: CDR1 MDHEN and CDR2 SYDVKM. The CDR3 reads CASSQSGPNEKLFF. Written as DNA, the CDR3 is TGTGCCAGCAGCCAGAGCGGCCCTAATGAAAAACTGTTTTTT.

The chain has TRBV2 and TRBJ2-7; TRBD2 aligns across 10 bases. V lost 2 bases, J lost 7 bases, and 8 bases stayed unmatched. The germline V gene has CDR1 SNHLY and CDR2 FYNNEI. CDR3 size: 15 residues. In nucleotides, the CDR3 is TGTGCCAGCAGTGAAAGGGAACTAGCGGGGAAAGAGCAGTACTTC. This codes for CASSERELAGKEQYF. Supplemented by reference TRBV2 and TRBJ2-7, the full variable domain reads EPEVTQTPSHQVTQMGQEVILRCVPISNHLYFYWYRQILGQKVEFLVSFYNNEISEKSEIFDDQFSVERPDGSNFTLKIRSTKLEDSAMYFCASSERELAGKEQYFGPGTRLTVT.

This chain uses TRBV7-6 with TRBJ2-5; weak D call: TRBD1 (5 bases). The CDR3 covers 15 residues. In germline, CDR1 is SGHVS, CDR2 FNYEAQ. Trimming cost V 1 base and J 4 bases, with 13 bases left between them. In DNA form, the CDR3 reads TGTGCCAGCAGCTTAGGGGGCAGCGATATAGAGACCCAGTACTTC. Translating it yields CASSLGGSDIETQYF.

CDR3 region: CASSYTPGDTEAFF. The CDR3 region has the DNA TGTGCCAGCAGTTACACCCCGGGGGACACTGAAGCTTTCTTT. The rearrangement uses TRBV6-5 and TRBJ1-1, with a weak D call TRBD1 (5 bases). Germline V gene data show CDR1 as MNHEY and CDR2 as SVGAGI. With 2 bases removed from V and 3 bases from J, the gap between germline ends came to 10 bases. The CDR3 totals 14 residues.

The genes are TRBV11-2 and TRBJ1-1; D is undetermined. V lost 2 bases to trimming and J lost 10 bases, with 8 bases between them. Germline values: CDR1 SGHAT, CDR2 FQNNGV. CDR3 length: 11 amino acids. The DNA for the CDR3 is TGTGCCAGCAGCTTATCACTACCAGCTTTCTTT. Protein: CASSLSLPAFF.

This sequence joins TRBV6-1 and TRBJ2-4, with 9 bases that match TRBD1. CDR3 size: 13 residues. Germline values: CDR1 MNHNS, CDR2 SASEGT. Trimming removed 9 bases from V and 9 bases from J; junction bases left unmatched: 9. CDR3 residues: CASWGQGWSIQYF. CDR3 sequence (DNA): TGTGCCAGTTGGGGACAGGGATGGAGCATTCAGTACTTC.

The V call is TRBV25-1, the J call TRBJ2-7; 10 positions match TRBD2. Looked up from germline, CDR1 is MGHDK and CDR2 is SYGVNS. Germline trimming cut 7 bases from V and 2 bases from J; bases unmatched to any gene: 5. The CDR3 has 14 residues. The chain's CDR3 is CASKKSGGAYEQYF. The CDR3 DNA follows: TGTGCCAGCAAAAAGAGCGGGGGGGCCTACGAGCAGTACTTC.

V usage is TRBV6-1 and J usage is TRBJ2-1, with TRBD1 matching 7 bases. V lost 5 bases, J lost 15 bases, and 10 bases stayed unmatched. Per the germline V gene, CDR1 is MNHNS and CDR2 is SASEGT. This CDR3 spans 12 amino acids. CDR3 nucleotides: TGTGCCAGCAGTCCCCCTGGGACAGAATGGTTCTTC. Translating it yields CASSPPGTEWFF.

The CDR3 nucleotides are TGTGCCAGCAGCCAAGAGGTTAGGGATGGGGCTCAGGAAGCTTTCTTT. Protein sequence: CASSQEVRDGAQEAFF. The chain employs TRBV4-2 and TRBJ1-1; TRBD1 might be the D (5 bases). Per the germline V gene, CDR1 is LGHNA and CDR2 is YNFKEQ. The CDR3 extends over 16 amino acids. The V gene lost 0 bases and the J gene lost 8 bases, with 19 bases spanning the gap.

This clone was counted once. The genes are TRBV5-4 and TRBJ2-5; D possibly corresponds to TRBD2 (5 bases). Germline loops: CDR1 SGHNT, CDR2 YYREEE (reference sequence). CDR3 length: 12 amino acids. V was cut by 0 bases and J by 7 bases, with 7 bases left in between. The DNA of the CDR3 is TGTGCCAGCAGCTTGGCCGGAGGGACCCAGTACTTC. Protein product: CASSLAGGTQYF.

The chain links TRBV5-1 to TRBJ1-3; 7 bases fit TRBD1. CDR3 length: 15 amino acids. Trimming at V came to 1 base and at J to 1 base, leaving 2 bases not matched to a gene. The germline V gene encodes CDR1 SGHRS and CDR2 YFSETQ. The CDR3 nucleotides read TGCGCCAGCAGCTTGCTACAGGGGTCTGGAAACACCATATATTTT. This codes for CASSLLQGSGNTIYF.

The chain recombines TRBV27 with TRBJ2-1; 8 bases fit TRBD2. Germline V gene lookup returns CDR1 MNHEY and CDR2 SMNVEV (reference sequence). The ends lost 5 bases at V and 9 bases at J; junction bases unmatched: 27. The CDR3 contains 20 residues. Here the CDR3 reads CASSQPPWIVGTRFGGEQFF. The CDR3 bases are TGTGCCAGCAGTCAACCCCCCTGGATTGTCGGGACTAGATTTGGTGGTGAGCAGTTCTTC.

V is TRBV6-5 and J is TRBJ2-5; D ambiguous. CDR3 length: 12 residues. Trimming took off 6 bases at V and 5 bases at J, with 10 bases between the two ends. The germline V gene has CDR1 MNHEY and CDR2 SVGAGI. As DNA, the CDR3 is TGTGCCAGCAGACCACCCGGGGAGACCCAGTACTTC. This encodes CASRPPGETQYF.

The CDR3, as DNA: TGTGCCTGGAGTACGGGACAGGGGCTCGATGAGCAGTTCTTC. It is translated as CAWSTGQGLDEQFF. The chain joins TRBV30 to TRBJ2-1, with TRBD1 identical over 10 bases. Germline CDR1 reads GTSNPN; CDR2 reads SVGIG (reference sequence). V lost 2 bases to trimming and J lost 8 bases; unmatched junction nucleotides: 6. CDR3 length equals 14 residues. Looking up the rest from reference TRBV30 and TRBJ2-1 gives the full variable domain: SQTIHQWPATLVQPVGSPLSLECTVEGTSNPNLYWYRQAAGRGLQLLFYSVGIGQISSEVPQNLSASRPQDRQFILSSKKLLLSDSGFYLCAWSTGQGLDEQFFGPGTRLTVL.

The chain couples TRBV5-1 to TRBJ2-1; 12 bases fit TRBD2. The length of the CDR3 is 16 residues. Unmatched junction bases numbered 8, after V lost 4 bases and J lost 6 bases. The germline V gene encodes CDR1 SGHRS and CDR2 YFSETQ. The CDR3 protein is CASSNYPTSGGNEQFF. Here the CDR3 DNA reads TGCGCCAGCAGCAATTATCCGACTAGCGGGGGCAATGAGCAGTTCTTC.

This clone was counted once. The chain employs TRBV15 and TRBJ1-1, with D maybe TRBD1 (5 bases). Germline V gene lookup returns CDR1 LNHNV and CDR2 YYDKDF (reference sequence). Trimming removed 4 bases from V and 6 bases from J, with 12 bases in between. The CDR3 runs 13 residues. CDR3 DNA: TGTGCCACCAGCAACTGGAGGGGAGCTGAAGCTTTCTTT. Translated: CATSNWRGAEAFF.

The chain recombines TRBV25-1 with TRBJ2-6; D unclear. The CDR3 spans 15 residues. Trimming removed 4 bases at V and 1 base at J, with 8 bases between. From germline, CDR1 is MGHDK and CDR2 SYGVNS. This CDR3 reads CASSAHVSGANVLTF. The CDR3 DNA reads TGTGCCAGCAGTGCCCATGTGTCTGGGGCCAACGTCCTGACTTTC.